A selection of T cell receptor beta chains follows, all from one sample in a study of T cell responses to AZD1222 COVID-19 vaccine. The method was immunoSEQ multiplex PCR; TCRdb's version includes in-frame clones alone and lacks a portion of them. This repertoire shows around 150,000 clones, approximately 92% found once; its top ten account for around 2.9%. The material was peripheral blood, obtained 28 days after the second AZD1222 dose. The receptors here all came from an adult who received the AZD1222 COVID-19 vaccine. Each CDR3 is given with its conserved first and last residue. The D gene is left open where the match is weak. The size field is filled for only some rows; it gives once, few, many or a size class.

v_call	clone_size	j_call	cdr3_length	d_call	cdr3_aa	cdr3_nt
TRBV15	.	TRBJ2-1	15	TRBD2	CATSREAGVYNEQFF	TGTGCCACCAGCAGAGAAGCGGGAGTTTACAATGAGCAGTTCTTC
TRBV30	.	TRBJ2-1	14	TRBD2	CAWSVGGSGNEQFF	TGTGCCTGGAGTGTAGGCGGGAGCGGGAATGAGCAGTTCTTC
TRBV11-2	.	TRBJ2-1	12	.	CASSVPSREQFF	TGTGCCAGCAGCGTCCCGTCCCGTGAGCAGTTCTTC
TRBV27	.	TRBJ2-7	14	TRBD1	CASSGGTGSYEQYF	TGTGCCAGCAGCGGTGGGACAGGGTCCTACGAGCAGTACTTC
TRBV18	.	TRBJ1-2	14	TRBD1	CASSAGQGADGYTF	TGTGCCAGCTCGGCAGGACAGGGGGCTGATGGCTACACCTTC
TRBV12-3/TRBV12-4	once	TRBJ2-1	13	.	CASSPQMGLEQFF	TGTGCCAGCAGCCCCCAGATGGGGCTTGAGCAGTTCTTC
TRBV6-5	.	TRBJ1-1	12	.	CASAVLNTEAFF	TGTGCCAGCGCGGTACTGAACACTGAAGCTTTCTTT
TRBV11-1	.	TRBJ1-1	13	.	CASSLGPYTEAFF	TGTGCCAGCAGCTTAGGCCCTTACACTGAAGCTTTCTTT
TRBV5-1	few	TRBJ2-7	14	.	CASSLSGGSYEQYF	TGCGCCAGCAGCTTATCAGGAGGTTCCTACGAGCAGTACTTC
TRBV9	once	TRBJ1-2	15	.	CASSVEVRTLGGYTF	TGTGCCAGCAGCGTAGAGGTCCGAACGCTGGGTGGCTACACCTTC
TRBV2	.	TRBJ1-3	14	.	CAIESMGSGNTIYF	TGTGCCATAGAATCCATGGGCTCTGGAAACACCATATATTTT
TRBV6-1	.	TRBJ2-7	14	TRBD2	CASSERASGYEQYF	TGTGCCAGCAGTGAACGGGCTAGCGGGTACGAGCAGTACTTC
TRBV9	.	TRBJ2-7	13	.	CASSVVPRDEQYF	TGTGCCAGCAGCGTAGTCCCCAGGGACGAGCAGTACTTC
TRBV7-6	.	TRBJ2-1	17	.	CASSPFSGDGSLGEQFF	TGTGCCAGCAGCCCTTTTTCCGGAGATGGGTCCCTCGGTGAGCAGTTCTTC
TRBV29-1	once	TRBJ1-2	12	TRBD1	CSDRTGLGGYTF	TGCAGCGACAGGACAGGGCTAGGTGGCTACACCTTC
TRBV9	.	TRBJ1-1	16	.	CASSSSGVEVNTEAFF	TGTGCCAGCAGCTCCAGTGGGGTGGAGGTGAACACTGAAGCTTTCTTT
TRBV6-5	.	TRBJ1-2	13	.	CASKPAHNYGYTF	TGTGCCAGCAAGCCCGCTCACAACTATGGCTACACCTTC
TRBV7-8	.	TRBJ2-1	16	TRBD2	CASSLGVSGRFNEQFF	TGTGCCAGCAGCTTAGGGGTTAGCGGGAGGTTTAATGAGCAGTTCTTC
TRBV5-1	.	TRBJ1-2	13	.	CASSLGENYGYTF	TGCGCCAGCAGCTTGGGGGAAAACTATGGCTACACCTTC
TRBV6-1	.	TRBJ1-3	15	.	CASSEAMSSGNTIYF	TGTGCCAGCAGTGAAGCGATGAGCTCTGGAAACACCATATATTTT
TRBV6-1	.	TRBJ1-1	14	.	CASSEALMNTEAFF	TGTGCCAGCAGTGAGGCGCTTATGAACACTGAAGCTTTCTTT
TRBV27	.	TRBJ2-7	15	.	CASSLSRGGGNEQYF	TGTGCCAGCAGTTTATCGCGGGGTGGTGGCAACGAGCAGTACTTC